What follows is one T cell receptor (beta chain) and its context. Its antigen is unknown. The donors were members of the validation cohort, which comprised about 130 subjects and was separate from the first cohort of some 680 subjects. Trimming removed 5 bases from V and 2 bases from J; junction bases left unmatched: 6. This CDR3 contains 14 residues. CDR1 SGHRS and CDR2 YFSETQ come from the germline V gene. Clones were read by immunoSEQ multiplex PCR, and TCRdb kept only the in-frame ones, dropping some. The sample records about 360,000 clones, 86% being singletons. This sample is part of a study of cytomegalovirus exposure and HLA in healthy donors. Whole-study findings and limits: Associated with cytomegalovirus, according to the listing, were 150 to 200 TCR beta chains.

This receptor was obtained from a woman aged 18-30 years in good health and CMV-seronegative. V usage is TRBV5-1 and J usage is TRBJ2-5, with TRBD2 matching 7 bases. The sample was PBMCs. The CDR3 DNA sequence: TGCGCCAGCAGGCACGGACTAGGACAAGAGACCCAGTACTTC. It specifies CASRHGLGQETQYF.